Each of the 20 T cell receptor beta chains below was sequenced from the same sample in a study of T cell responses to AZD1222 COVID-19 vaccine. Data came from immunoSEQ multiplex PCR; TCRdb stores just in-frame clones and leaves some out. The sample has 160,000 or so clones; roughly 92% are singletons. The input for sequencing was peripheral blood, taken on day 0 of AZD1222 vaccination. These TCRs come from an adult in good health.

The gene calls are TRBV6-5 and TRBJ1-2, with 8 nucleotides matching TRBD1. Per the germline V gene, CDR1 is MNHEY and CDR2 is SVGAGI. The CDR3 extends over 14 amino acids. The trim removed 7 bases at V and 4 bases at J, leaving 8 bases unmatched. The CDR3 loop is CASTRTGRGYGYTF. The CDR3 region has the DNA TGTGCCAGCACCCGGACAGGGCGGGGCTATGGCTACACCTTC.

V usage is TRBV4-1 and J usage is TRBJ2-3; 10 bases fit TRBD2. The V segment lost 1 base and the J segment 3 bases; nucleotides outside the gene matches: 10. The germline V gene has CDR1 MGHRA and CDR2 YSYEKL. The CDR3 is 18 amino acids. CDR3: CASSQVAGGRLGTDTQYF. Written as DNA, the CDR3 is TGCGCCAGCAGCCAAGTAGCGGGAGGCCGACTAGGGACAGATACGCAGTATTTT.

This chain uses TRBV11-2 with TRBJ2-7; 9 bases are shared with TRBD1. CDR1 is SGHAT and CDR2 is FQNNGV in the germline V gene. The CDR3 runs to 16 residues. V trimming: 2 bases; J trimming: 6 bases; junction bases outside the gene matches: 11. The CDR3 region is CASSLNRDRVFGEQYF. Here the CDR3 DNA reads TGTGCCAGCAGCTTAAACCGGGACAGGGTTTTTGGCGAGCAGTACTTC. The variable domain in full, completed from reference TRBV11-2 and TRBJ2-7, reads EAGVAQSPRYKIIEKRQSVAFWCNPISGHATLYWYQQILGQGPKLLIQFQNNGVVDDSQLPKDRFSAERLKGVDSTLKIQPAKLEDSAVYLCASSLNRDRVFGEQYFGPGTRLTVT.

The V call is TRBV7-9, the J call TRBJ2-7, with TRBD2 matching 8 bases. Losses at the gene ends were 5 bases for V and 6 bases for J; bases not matched to a gene: 15. The V gene's germline CDR1 is SEHNR and CDR2 FQNEAQ (reference sequence). CDR3 length equals 16 residues. The CDR3 reads CASSPLGQRGTSEQYF. In DNA form, the CDR3 reads TGTGCCAGCAGCCCTTTGGGTCAGCGGGGGACCAGCGAGCAGTACTTC.

This rearrangement joins TRBV6-5 to TRBJ2-1; a possible D gene is TRBD2 (7 bases). This CDR3 is 15 amino acids long. Germline CDR1 reads MNHEY; CDR2 reads SVGAGI. V was cut by 8 bases and J by 4 bases, with 18 bases left in between. The CDR3 reads CASSRGGPHYNEQFF. DNA of the CDR3: TGTGCCAGCTCGAGGGGGGGCCCTCATTACAATGAGCAGTTCTTC.

CDR3 amino acids: CASSLATGEAFF. DNA of the CDR3: TGTGCCAGCAGCTTAGCGACAGGGGAAGCTTTCTTT. The V call is TRBV11-1, the J call TRBJ1-1; TRBD1 aligns across 7 bases. CDR1 SGHAT and CDR2 FQDESV come from the germline V gene (reference sequence). J lost 8 bases, V lost 0 bases, and 0 bases had no gene match. The length of the CDR3 is 12 residues. Variable domain in full (rest from reference TRBV11-1 and TRBJ1-1): EAEVAQSPRYKITEKSQAVAFWCDPISGHATLYWYRQILGQGPELLVQFQDESVVDDSQLPKDRFSAERLKGVDSTLKIQPAELGDSAMYLCASSLATGEAFFGQGTRLTVV.

The chain joins TRBV6-5 to TRBJ2-5; no firm D call. The CDR3 has 14 amino acids. Germline CDR1 reads MNHEY; CDR2 reads SVGAGI. Trimming removed 5 bases from V and 7 bases from J, with 17 bases in between. The chain's CDR3 is CASSTSPSLGTQYF. CDR3 in DNA: TGTGCCAGCAGTACATCCCCCTCCTTAGGGACCCAGTACTTC.

The chain has TRBV5-1 and TRBJ2-1; no reliable D call. Germline assignment: CDR1 SGHRS and CDR2 YFSETQ. This CDR3 has 12 residues. Trimming removed 4 bases at V and 7 bases at J, with 9 bases between. CDR3 sequence: CASSTDINEQFF. The CDR3 bases are TGCGCCAGCAGCACCGACATTAATGAGCAGTTCTTC.

The chain has TRBV28 and TRBJ2-7, with a weak D call TRBD2 (5 bases). The CDR3 is 16 residues long. Trimming took 8 bases from V and 5 from J, leaving 25 bases between them. CDR1 is MDHEN and CDR2 is SYDVKM in the germline V gene. CDR3 in amino acids: CASSGSGRSGSHEQYF. The CDR3 DNA sequence: TGTGCCAGCTCGGGGAGTGGAAGGAGTGGGTCCCACGAGCAGTACTTC.

The genes are TRBV6-5 and TRBJ1-4; D may be TRBD1 (6 bases). V was clipped by 0 bases and J by 4 bases, with 12 bases between them. The V gene's germline CDR1 is MNHEY and CDR2 SVGAGI. The CDR3 loop spans 16 amino acids. The CDR3 region has the DNA TGTGCCAGCAGTTACTCGATACAGGGTATTAATGAAAAACTGTTTTTT. As protein: CASSYSIQGINEKLFF.

CDR3 in DNA: TGCGCCTCGGGGCCTCGGAGCTCCTACGAGCAGTACTTC. It specifies CASGPRSSYEQYF. This sequence joins TRBV5-1 and TRBJ2-7, with D tentatively TRBD1 or TRBD2 (5 bases each). CDR3 length: 13 residues. Germline CDR1 reads SGHRS; CDR2 reads YFSETQ. The V end lost 10 bases, the J end lost 0 bases, and 14 bases lay between the germline ends.

The rearrangement links TRBV30 to TRBJ1-1; no clear D gene. V lost 0 bases and J 3 bases, leaving 11 bases between the germline ends. The CDR3 loop spans 14 amino acids. Germline-derived CDR1 and CDR2 are GTSNPN and SVGIG (reference sequence). The CDR3 DNA is TGTGCCTGGAGTGTACGGCCGGCGGACACTGAAGCTTTCTTT. It is translated as CAWSVRPADTEAFF.

The gene calls are TRBV6-6 and TRBJ2-6, with D maybe TRBD1 (6 bases). The CDR3 is 14 residues long. The V and J ends lost 7 bases and 4 bases respectively, with 11 bases between them. CDR1 is MNHNY and CDR2 is SVGAGI in the germline V gene (reference sequence). The CDR3 region has the DNA TGTGCCAGCACCCAGGGGTGGGGGGCCAACGTCCTGACTTTC. Amino acid sequence: CASTQGWGANVLTF.

The sample holds one count of this clone. V usage is TRBV5-4 and J usage is TRBJ1-1; TRBD1 is a possible D gene (6 bases). The CDR3 is 16 residues long. Per the germline V gene, CDR1 is SGHNT and CDR2 is YYREEE (reference sequence). Trimming cost V 3 bases and J 1 base, with 16 bases left between them. CDR3 region: CASSSNTGTRNTEAFF. CDR3 coding DNA: TGTGCCAGCAGCTCGAATACCGGGACACGGAACACTGAAGCTTTCTTT.

The chain is built from TRBV12-3 or TRBV12-4 and TRBJ1-4; D is unresolved. CDR3 size: 13 residues. V was pared by 10 bases and J by 7 bases, with 16 bases between. Here the CDR3 DNA reads TGTGCCATCTGGACCGCCGGGCGTGAAAAACTGTTTTTT. This gives the protein CAIWTAGREKLFF.

The chain couples TRBV11-2 to TRBJ2-3; TRBD2 aligns across 9 bases. The germline gives CDR1 SGHAT, CDR2 FQNNGV. The CDR3 is 17 amino acids. V lost 2 bases, J lost 5 bases, and 11 bases stayed unmatched. The CDR3 DNA follows: TGTGCCAGCAGCTTAAGATCCGCGCGGGGGGGAAGAGATACGCAGTATTTT. Protein: CASSLRSARGGRDTQYF.

CDR3 region: CASSLRGANYGYTF. CDR3 DNA sequence: TGTGCCAGCAGCTTACGGGGGGCCAACTATGGCTACACCTTC. The V gene is TRBV5-6, the J gene TRBJ1-2; a weak D match, TRBD1 (6 bases). The ends were cut back, 2 bases at V and 2 bases at J, with 10 bases in the middle. The germline V gene has CDR1 SGHDT and CDR2 YYEEEE. This CDR3 spans 14 amino acids.

The rearrangement joins TRBV12-3 or TRBV12-4 to TRBJ1-1, with D maybe TRBD1 (5 bases). The CDR3 spans 12 residues. V shed 6 bases and J shed 6 bases, with 11 bases lying between them. The CDR3: CASSPGTAEAFF. The CDR3 DNA sequence: TGTGCCAGCAGCCCGGGGACGGCTGAAGCTTTCTTT.

The V and J genes are TRBV18 and TRBJ2-1; no firm D call. Trimming pared 6 bases from V and 6 bases from J, leaving 9 bases between. From germline, CDR1 is KGHSH and CDR2 LQKENI. The CDR3 has 12 amino acids. In DNA form, the CDR3 reads TGTGCCAGCTCCCCTGACACCAATGAGCAGTTCTTC. Translating gives CASSPDTNEQFF. Complete variable domain (other parts from reference TRBV18 and TRBJ2-1): NAGVMQNPRHLVRRRGQEARLRCSPMKGHSHVYWYRQLPEEGLKFMVYLQKENIIDESGMPKERFSAEFPKEGPSILRIQQVVRGDSAAYFCASSPDTNEQFFGPGTRLTVL.

This rearrangement joins TRBV6-5 to TRBJ1-5; D perhaps matches TRBD1 (6 bases). Germline V gene data show CDR1 as MNHEY and CDR2 as SVGAGI. The V and J ends lost 4 bases and 5 bases respectively, with 15 bases between them. The CDR3 is 15 amino acids. The CDR3 nucleotides are TGTGCCAGCAGTTTGCTCAGGACAGCAGATCAGCCCCAGCATTTT. Protein product: CASSLLRTADQPQHF.